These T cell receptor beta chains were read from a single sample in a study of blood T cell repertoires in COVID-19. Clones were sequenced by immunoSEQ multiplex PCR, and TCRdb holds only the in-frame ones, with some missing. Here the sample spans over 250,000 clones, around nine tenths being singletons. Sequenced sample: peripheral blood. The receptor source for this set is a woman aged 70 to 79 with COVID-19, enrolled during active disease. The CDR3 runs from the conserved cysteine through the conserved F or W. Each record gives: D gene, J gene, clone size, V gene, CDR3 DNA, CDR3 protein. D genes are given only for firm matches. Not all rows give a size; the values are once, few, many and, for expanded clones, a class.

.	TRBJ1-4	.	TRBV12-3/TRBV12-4	TGTGCCAGCAGTTTTACAGAGGAAAAACTGTTTTTT	CASSFTEEKLFF
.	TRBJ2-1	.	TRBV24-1	TGTGCCACCAGTGATTTCAAAGGACAGCTCTCCTACAATGAGCAGTTCTTC	CATSDFKGQLSYNEQFF
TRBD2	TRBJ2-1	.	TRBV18	TGTGCCAGCTCACCACCGGGACTAGCGGGAGATGAGCAGTTCTTC	CASSPPGLAGDEQFF
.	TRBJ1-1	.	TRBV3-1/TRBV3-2	TGTGCCAGCAGCCAACCTGACACACTGAACACTGAAGCTTTCTTT	CASSQPDTLNTEAFF
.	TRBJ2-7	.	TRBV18	TGTGCCAGCTCACCTACCCTAGCGTCCGACTACGAGCAGTACTTC	CASSPTLASDYEQYF
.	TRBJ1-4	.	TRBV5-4	TGTGCCAGCAGCTTGAGCGGACGGGAAAAACTGTTTTTT	CASSLSGREKLFF
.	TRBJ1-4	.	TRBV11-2	TGTGCCAGCAGCCGAAGTGCAGGGTATGAAAAACTGTTTTTT	CASSRSAGYEKLFF
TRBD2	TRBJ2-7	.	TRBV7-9	TGTGCCAGCAGCTCTACCGGACTAGCAGTCTACGAGCAGTACTTC	CASSSTGLAVYEQYF
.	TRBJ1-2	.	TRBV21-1	TGTGCCAGCAGCGCCAGGTTTTATGGCTACACCTTC	CASSARFYGYTF
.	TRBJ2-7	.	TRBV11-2	TGTGCCAGCAGCTTAGTGAGGGATCGCGAGCAGTACTTC	CASSLVRDREQYF
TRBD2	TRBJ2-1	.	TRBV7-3	TGTGCCAGCAGCCCCTCGGGGGGAGATATCTCCTACAATGAGCAGTTCTTC	CASSPSGGDISYNEQFF
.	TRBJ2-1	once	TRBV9	TGTGCCAGCAGCGTAGACGGGGGCAATGAGCAGTTCTTC	CASSVDGGNEQFF